One sample yielded the 8 T cell receptor beta chains listed below, sequenced in a study of immune heterogeneity within non-small cell lung tumors. Template was bulk tumor genomic DNA, around 600 ng per sample. Surgical sampling yielded several biopsies per primary tumor (spaced far apart). Patients underwent curative surgery for non-small cell lung cancer (untreated and newly diagnosed). TCR beta CDR3 was amplified by multiplex PCR, first round around 10 cycles, 32 V and 13 J primers. TCRdb reprocessed the multiplex PCR reads via MiXCR and lists one record per CDR3 protein. The sample contains roughly 14,000 distinct CDR3 sequences, about 30% of which appear only once. Sequencing was performed on lung tumor tissue. The receptors here all came from a middle-aged man with non-small cell lung cancer.

The chain employs TRBV29-1 and TRBJ1-2, with D tentatively TRBD1 (5 bases). The V and J ends lost 7 bases and 1 base respectively, with 13 bases between them. Germline CDR1 reads SQVTM; CDR2 reads ANQGSEA. CDR3 length: 13 amino acids. The CDR3 nucleotides are TGCAGCGCCCTGAGGGGATATAACTATGGCTACACCTTC. Its protein is CSALRGYNYGYTF.

This clonotype appeared many times. CDR3 in amino acids: CASRTGGDGELFF. The CDR3 coding sequence is TGCGCCAGTCGGACAGGCGGGGACGGGGAGCTGTTTTTT. The chain has TRBV5-1 and TRBJ2-2, with D maybe TRBD1 (7 bases). V lost 8 bases, J lost 7 bases, and 15 bases lay in between. This CDR3 is 13 amino acids long. Germline CDR1 SGHRS, CDR2 YFSETQ.

By its share, this clonotype is medium-sized. CDR3 amino acids: CASSRTSGSGGEQFF. For the CDR3, the DNA is TGTGCCAGCAGCCGGACTAGCGGAAGTGGAGGTGAGCAGTTCTTC. J is TRBJ2-1 and V is TRBV7-3, with 10 bases that match TRBD2. Germline CDR1 and CDR2: SGHTA and FQGTGA. This CDR3 region has 15 residues. Trimming at V came to 5 bases and at J to 9 bases, leaving 10 bases not matched to a gene.

The CDR3 sequence: CASSSGLGGYQETQYF. CDR3 bases: TGTGCCAGCAGCTCCGGATTGGGGGGCTATCAAGAGACCCAGTACTTC. This sequence joins TRBV11-3 and TRBJ2-5; D possibly matches TRBD1 or TRBD2 (6 bases each). CDR1 is SGHNT, CDR2 YENEEA, per germline. The CDR3 has 16 amino acids. Trimming took 4 bases from V and 2 from J, leaving 17 bases between them.

The chain joins TRBV25-1 to TRBJ2-5; D may be TRBD1 (5 bases). CDR3 length equals 14 residues. Germline V gives CDR1 MGHDK, CDR2 SYGVNS. Trimming removed 1 base at V and 4 bases at J, with 10 bases between. The CDR3 DNA reads TGTGCCAGCAGTGAATTTAGGGGCCCAGAGACCCAGTACTTC. Protein: CASSEFRGPETQYF.

This clonotype has just a few counts. V is TRBV5-1 and J is TRBJ2-1; 7 bases agree with TRBD2. This CDR3 has 16 residues. Trimming took 4 bases from V and 0 from J; bases not matched to a gene: 7. Per germline, CDR1 SGHRS and CDR2 YFSETQ. The CDR3: CASSDSGPSSYNEQFF. The DNA of the CDR3 is TGCGCCAGCAGCGATAGCGGGCCGAGCTCCTACAATGAGCAGTTCTTC.

Worth noting for this clonotype: A much larger clone is a single base away; this may be a read error. This rearrangement joins TRBV20-1 to TRBJ1-1; D possibly corresponds to TRBD1 (5 bases). This CDR3 is built from 12 residues. V lost 8 bases and J 7 bases, leaving 17 bases between the germline ends. CDR1 and CDR2 from the germline V gene are DFQATT and SNEGSKA (reference sequence). This CDR3 is CSSPLVRGEAFF. DNA of the CDR3: TGCAGTTCCCCCTTAGTGAGGGGTGAAGCTTTCTTT.

This sequence joins TRBV18 and TRBJ1-2; no clear D. Germline CDR1 is KGHSH and CDR2 is LQKENI. Trimming left V 2 bases short and J 5 bases short, with 9 bases between. The CDR3 is made up of 13 amino acids. CDR3 DNA sequence: TGTGCCAGCTCACCAAGTGTCTTGTATGGCTACACCTTC. Translating gives CASSPSVLYGYTF.